Shown below are 30 T cell receptor beta chains from a single sample sequenced in a study of blood T cell repertoires in COVID-19. The method was immunoSEQ multiplex PCR; TCRdb's version includes in-frame clones alone and lacks a portion of them. The table lists 90,000 to 120,000 clones, 89% of them singletons, with 4.5% to 6% in the top ten. The sequencing sample was made of peripheral blood. These receptors were obtained from a man aged 35-49 years with active or convalescent COVID-19.

The rearrangement links TRBV23-1 to TRBJ2-7; the match to TRBD2 covers 9 bases. TRBV23-1 is identified as an open reading frame with a role that is uncertain. The CDR3 consists of 17 residues. The V gene end was trimmed by 9 bases and the J gene end by 1 base; junction bases not matched to a gene: 16. This chain's CDR3 is CARMPAGGHSKSYEQYF. The CDR3 region has the DNA TGCGCCAGAATGCCGGCGGGAGGGCATTCAAAATCCTACGAGCAGTACTTC.

This sequence joins TRBV7-9 and TRBJ2-1; 11 nucleotides line up with TRBD2. The CDR3 loop spans 16 amino acids. In germline, CDR1 is SEHNR, CDR2 FQNEAQ (reference sequence). Trimming took 5 bases from V and 5 from J; bases not matched to a gene: 8. The CDR3 region is CASSPGTSGAHNEQFF. The CDR3 coding sequence is TGTGCCAGCAGCCCCGGGACTAGCGGAGCCCACAATGAGCAGTTCTTC.

This chain connects TRBV4-2 to TRBJ2-7; 8 bases map to TRBD2. The ends lost 2 bases at V and 4 bases at J; junction bases unmatched: 10. This CDR3 is 16 amino acids long. Germline V gene data show CDR1 as LGHNA and CDR2 as YNFKEQ. CDR3 in amino acids: CASSQPGSGRGYEQYF. The CDR3 DNA reads TGTGCCAGCAGCCAACCTGGAAGCGGGAGAGGGTACGAGCAGTACTTC.

The chain links TRBV3-1 (or the pseudogene TRBV3-2) to TRBJ2-3, with 11 bases aligning to TRBD2. CDR3 size: 15 residues. The V gene end was trimmed by 3 bases and the J gene end by 4 bases; junction bases not matched to a gene: 3. CDR1 LGHDT and CDR2 YNNKEL come from the germline V gene (reference sequence). CDR3 region: CASSHTSGSSDTQYF. Here the CDR3 DNA reads TGTGCCAGCAGCCATACTAGCGGGAGTTCAGATACGCAGTATTTT.

The chain joins TRBV5-1 to TRBJ2-3; D call uncertain. V was cut by 7 bases and J by 2 bases, with 11 bases left in between. From germline, CDR1 is SGHRS and CDR2 YFSETQ. The CDR3 extends over 13 amino acids. The CDR3 DNA reads TGCGCCAGCGGGCCCTCTCACACAGATACGCAGTATTTT. Its protein is CASGPSHTDTQYF.

This clone showed up just a few times. The sample carries other DNA sequences with the same CDR3. The chain links TRBV5-1 to TRBJ1-5; D is unresolved. CDR3 length equals 14 residues. From germline, CDR1 is SGHRS and CDR2 YFSETQ. Trimming cost V 1 base and J 1 base, with 6 bases left between them. The CDR3 region is CASSLTGSNQPQHF. The CDR3 DNA sequence: TGCGCCAGCAGCTTGACGGGAAGCAATCAGCCCCAGCATTTT. The full variable domain, in which reference TRBV5-1 and TRBJ1-5 provide the parts outside the CDR3, is KAGVTQTPRYLIKTRGQQVTLSCSPISGHRSVSWYQQTPGQGLQFLFEYFSETQRNKGNFPGRFSGRQFSNSRSEMNVSTLELGDSALYLCASSLTGSNQPQHFGDGTRLSIL.

The chain joins TRBV28 to TRBJ1-5, with D possibly TRBD1 on 5 matching bases. Germline-derived CDR1 and CDR2 are MDHEN and SYDVKM. The V end was cut by 3 bases, the J end by 4 bases, with 10 bases between. The CDR3 covers 14 residues. CDR3 DNA: TGTGCCAGCAGTTTCCTCGACAGAAATCAGCCCCAGCATTTT. This sequence encodes CASSFLDRNQPQHF.

The chain combines TRBV5-1 with TRBJ2-6; 7 bases are shared with TRBD1. The length of the CDR3 is 19 residues. The germline gives CDR1 SGHRS, CDR2 YFSETQ. Trimming at V came to 5 bases and at J to 0 bases, leaving 14 bases not matched to a gene. The DNA of the CDR3 is TGCGCCAGCAGGTGGGCGGAGGACAGGACCTCCTCTGGGGCCAACGTCCTGACTTTC. It specifies CASRWAEDRTSSGANVLTF.

This clone was detected only a few times. This rearrangement joins TRBV24-1 to TRBJ1-2; 10 nucleotides match TRBD1. J was trimmed by 8 bases and V by 7 bases; bases with no gene match: 6. The germline CDR1 and CDR2 sequences are KGHDR and SFDVKD. This CDR3 is 13 amino acids long. CDR3 loop: CATRGTGEYGYTF. In DNA, the CDR3 is TGTGCCACCAGGGGGACAGGGGAATACGGCTACACCTTC.

This clone came up once. The gene calls are TRBV7-9 and TRBJ2-2; tentative D call: TRBD1 (6 bases). CDR1 and CDR2 from the germline V gene are SEHNR and FQNEAQ (reference sequence). V gave up 5 bases and J gave up 3 bases, with 13 bases separating them. The CDR3 spans 15 residues. This CDR3 reads CASSPRQVDTGELFF. CDR3 in DNA: TGTGCCAGCAGCCCTCGACAGGTCGACACCGGGGAGCTGTTTTTT.

The V call is TRBV27, the J call TRBJ2-3, with 8 bases that match TRBD2. CDR3 size: 17 residues. With 3 bases clipped from V and 1 base from J, the junction kept 9 bases outside the gene matches. The germline V gene has CDR1 MNHEY and CDR2 SMNVEV (reference sequence). The CDR3 loop is CASSFLTSGAGTDTQYF. The DNA for the CDR3 is TGTGCCAGCAGTTTTCTAACTAGCGGCGCCGGCACAGATACGCAGTATTTT.

The chain uses TRBV10-2 and TRBJ1-1, with 8 bases fitting TRBD1. Unmatched junction bases numbered 5, after V lost 10 bases and J lost 1 base. The germline CDR1 and CDR2 sequences are WSHSY and SAAADI. CDR3 size: 13 residues. The CDR3 is CATGQGENTEAFF. In DNA, the CDR3 is TGCGCCACTGGACAGGGAGAGAACACTGAAGCTTTCTTT.

V gene TRBV28 combines with J gene TRBJ2-6; tentatively, D is TRBD1 (5 bases). This CDR3 comprises 17 residues. Deletions cut 5 bases from V and 2 bases from J, with 16 bases between. CDR1 is MDHEN, CDR2 SYDVKM, per germline. CDR3 in amino acids: CASSIQGSQAGANVLTF. The CDR3 nucleotides are TGTGCCAGCAGTATCCAGGGATCGCAGGCTGGGGCCAACGTCCTGACTTTC.

The chain joins TRBV10-3 to TRBJ2-2; weak D call: TRBD1 (5 bases). Looked up from germline, CDR1 is ENHRY and CDR2 is SYGVKD. Trimming shortened V by 8 bases and J by 5 bases, and 15 bases separated the two germline ends. The CDR3 totals 14 residues. CDR3 sequence (DNA): TGTGCCATCCTTGGGGCCGTTGAGACCGGGGAGCTGTTTTTT. This translates into CAILGAVETGELFF.

This chain connects TRBV5-6 to TRBJ1-2; 8 bases match TRBD1. V lost 7 bases to trimming and J lost 2 bases; unmatched junction nucleotides: 10. This CDR3 comprises 15 residues. Germline-derived CDR1 and CDR2 are SGHDT and YYEEEE. CDR3 sequence reads: CASLTTGTGNYGYTF. The CDR3 DNA reads TGTGCCAGCCTTACAACTGGGACAGGCAACTATGGCTACACCTTC.

In its sample, this clone was seen a few times. Here the CDR3 reads CASSQDRTYSSPLHF. The CDR3 DNA follows: TGTGCCAGCAGTCAAGACCGGACATATTCTTCACCCCTCCACTTT. The rearrangement links TRBV28 to TRBJ1-6; D is perhaps TRBD1 (5 bases). This CDR3 comprises 15 residues. CDR1 MDHEN and CDR2 SYDVKM come from the germline V gene. Trimming shortened V by 5 bases and J by 9 bases, and 17 bases separated the two germline ends.

The chain uses TRBV4-1 and TRBJ2-1; perhaps TRBD1 as D (6 bases). Trimming left V 4 bases short and J 4 bases short, with 11 bases between. Germline CDR1 reads MGHRA; CDR2 reads YSYEKL. The CDR3 runs to 14 residues. In nucleotides, the CDR3 is TGCGCCAGCAGCCGAACTACAGGGTACAATGAGCAGTTCTTC. Amino acid sequence: CASSRTTGYNEQFF.

This clone occurred a few times. The chain is built from TRBV13 and TRBJ1-1, with a weak D call TRBD1 (6 bases). V shed 0 bases and J shed 4 bases, with 12 bases lying between them. Germline V gene sequence: CDR1 PRHDT, CDR2 FYEKMQ (reference sequence). The CDR3 contains 15 residues. In DNA form, the CDR3 reads TGTGCCAGCAGCTTAGGTCAGGGAGGGGGCACTGAAGCTTTCTTT. Translating gives CASSLGQGGGTEAFF.

This sequence joins TRBV6-6 and TRBJ1-2, with 7 bases identical to TRBD1. This CDR3 comprises 13 residues. The germline V gene encodes CDR1 MNHNY and CDR2 SVGAGI (reference sequence). V shed 2 bases, J shed 3 bases, and the junction held 0 bases outside the gene matches. CDR3 amino acids: CASSYTGDYGYTF. In DNA form, the CDR3 reads TGTGCCAGCAGTTACACAGGGGACTATGGCTACACCTTC.

V gene TRBV7-9 combines with J gene TRBJ1-5; D perhaps matches TRBD1 (5 bases). Germline CDR1 SEHNR, CDR2 FQNEAQ (reference sequence). Trimming removed 4 bases from V and 2 bases from J, with 12 bases in between. The CDR3 loop spans 15 amino acids. The CDR3 DNA reads TGTGCCAGCAGCTCCACCTGGGGGGGCAATCAGCCCCAGCATTTT. It translates to CASSSTWGGNQPQHF.

The chain carries TRBV6-4 and TRBJ2-5; TRBD1 agrees at 8 bases. The germline V gene encodes CDR1 MRHNA and CDR2 SNTAGT. J was trimmed by 5 bases and V by 3 bases; bases with no gene match: 5. This CDR3 has 14 amino acids. Written as DNA, the CDR3 is TGTGCCAGCAGTGAAGGACAGGGCGGGGAGACCCAGTACTTC. The encoded protein is CASSEGQGGETQYF.

V gene TRBV9 combines with J gene TRBJ1-6, with D possibly TRBD1 on 5 matching bases. From germline, CDR1 is SGDLS and CDR2 YYNGEE. The V and J ends lost 3 bases and 7 bases respectively, with 17 bases between them. The CDR3 contains 16 residues. The CDR3: CASSGRGGKGNSPLHF. CDR3 nucleotide sequence: TGTGCCAGCAGCGGACGTGGGGGGAAGGGCAATTCACCCCTCCACTTT.

The rearrangement links TRBV11-3 to TRBJ2-2, with 7 positions matching TRBD1. The CDR3 covers 15 residues. Germline trimming cut 1 base from V and 7 bases from J; bases unmatched to any gene: 6. Germline CDR1 is SGHNT and CDR2 is YENEEA. CDR3 sequence (DNA): TGTGCCAGCAGCTTAGGCGGCAGGACAGGCGGGGAGCTGTTTTTT. Its translation is CASSLGGRTGGELFF.

J is TRBJ1-3 and V is TRBV7-3, with TRBD1 matching over 8 bases. V was clipped by 4 bases and J by 3 bases; unmatched bases: 5. The CDR3 sequence is 15 residues long. In germline, CDR1 is SGHTA, CDR2 FQGTGA. The CDR3 is CASSSQGAVGNTIYF. In DNA form, the CDR3 reads TGTGCCAGCAGCTCTCAGGGGGCGGTTGGAAACACCATATATTTT.

This chain uses TRBV5-4 with TRBJ1-1; 8 bases align to TRBD1. In germline, CDR1 is SGHNT, CDR2 YYREEE (reference sequence). The junction had 6 bases not matched to a gene; V was cut back by 4 bases and J by 4 bases. The length of the CDR3 is 14 residues. CDR3: CASSRQGSGTEAFF. The CDR3 DNA is TGTGCCAGCAGCCGACAGGGGTCGGGCACTGAAGCTTTCTTT.

The gene calls are TRBV4-3 and TRBJ1-4, with D maybe TRBD1 (5 bases). Germline lookup yields CDR1 LGHNA and CDR2 YSLEER. V lost 4 bases to trimming and J lost 7 bases, with 10 bases between them. The CDR3 is 13 residues long. CDR3 in amino acids: CASSRDSGEKLFF. For the CDR3, the DNA is TGCGCCAGCAGCCGAGACAGCGGTGAAAAACTGTTTTTT.

V gene TRBV3-1 (or the pseudogene TRBV3-2) combines with J gene TRBJ1-2; 9 nucleotides match TRBD1. Germline V gives CDR1 LGHDT, CDR2 YNNKEL (reference sequence). The V and J ends lost 2 bases and 7 bases, in that order; junction bases with no gene match: 5. The CDR3 spans 14 residues. The CDR3 sequence: CASSQRDRVGGYTF. In DNA, the CDR3 is TGTGCCAGCAGCCAACGGGACAGGGTAGGTGGCTACACCTTC.

The chain combines TRBV27 with TRBJ1-5; D is perhaps TRBD1 (6 bases). The V gene's germline CDR1 is MNHEY and CDR2 SMNVEV (reference sequence). The CDR3 is 18 residues long. V was shortened by 5 bases and J by 1 base, with 21 bases between the two germline ends. The CDR3 sequence is CASSLVGGRTVSNQPQHF. The CDR3 coding sequence is TGTGCCAGCAGTCTAGTAGGGGGTAGGACGGTAAGCAATCAGCCCCAGCATTTT.

The J gene is TRBJ1-3, the V gene TRBV28, with 7 bases matching TRBD1. CDR1 and CDR2 from the germline V gene are MDHEN and SYDVKM. This CDR3 spans 15 amino acids. J was trimmed by 8 bases and V by 10 bases; bases with no gene match: 17. The DNA for the CDR3 is TGTGCCACTTCCCTCCCTACAGGGGCTTGGGACACCATATATTTT. Translated, it gives CATSLPTGAWDTIYF.

This chain joins TRBV2 and TRBJ2-5; D is possibly TRBD2 (5 bases). Germline CDR1 is SNHLY and CDR2 is FYNNEI. The length of the CDR3 is 18 residues. The V end lost 7 bases, the J end lost 2 bases, and 26 bases lay between the germline ends. CDR3 sequence: CASIRSIARAKGQETQYF. In DNA form, the CDR3 reads TGTGCCAGCATCCGGAGTATAGCGAGAGCGAAGGGACAAGAGACCCAGTACTTC.